The 11 T cell receptor beta chains given below trace back to one sample, sequenced in a study of cytomegalovirus exposure and HLA in healthy donors. Primers for the PCR totalled 60 Vbeta and 13 Jbeta. The repertoire was sequenced with immunoSEQ multiplex PCR; TCRdb's copy has only in-frame clones and lacks some. The table records about 140,000 clones, around nine tenths of them present only once. The specimen was PBMCs. Every receptor here comes from a woman aged 30 to 39 in good health and CMV-seronegative.

V usage is TRBV6-6 and J usage is TRBJ2-2, with TRBD2 matching 9 bases. V lost 6 bases to trimming and J lost 4 bases; unmatched junction nucleotides: 9. In germline, CDR1 is MNHNY, CDR2 SVGAGI (reference sequence). CDR3 size: 16 residues. The CDR3 DNA is TGTGCCAGCAGCTTTAAGCGGGGGGAGGGCACCGGGGAGCTGTTTTTT. Protein: CASSFKRGEGTGELFF.

The chain employs TRBV2 and TRBJ1-1; D may be TRBD1 (6 bases). CDR1 is SNHLY, CDR2 FYNNEI, per germline. The length of the CDR3 is 14 residues. V shed 8 bases and J shed 3 bases, with 16 bases lying between them. CDR3 DNA sequence: TGTGCCAGCCACCTCTTGACAGGAGACACTGAAGCTTTCTTT. Translated: CASHLLTGDTEAFF.

This clone was seen repeatedly, ten times or more. J is TRBJ2-1 and V is TRBV4-2; 7 bases map to TRBD2. V lost 3 bases, J lost 9 bases, and 11 bases stayed unmatched. There are 15 residues in the CDR3. Germline V gives CDR1 LGHNA, CDR2 YNFKEQ. The CDR3 DNA reads TGTGCCAGCAGCCAGGCTAGCGGAGACGCAGGTGAGCAGTTCTTC. It is translated as CASSQASGDAGEQFF.

V usage is TRBV7-6 and J usage is TRBJ2-2; 13 bases are a match to TRBD2. The trim removed 3 bases at V and 2 bases at J, leaving 6 bases unmatched. The CDR3 runs to 18 residues. Germline V gene lookup returns CDR1 SGHVS and CDR2 FNYEAQ. The CDR3 DNA is TGTGCCAGCAGCTTGGGTGGACTAGCGGGGGCTAACACCGGGGAGCTGTTTTTT. It specifies CASSLGGLAGANTGELFF.

The chain links TRBV28 to TRBJ1-2; tentatively, D is TRBD1 (5 bases). Per the germline V gene, CDR1 is MDHEN and CDR2 is SYDVKM. With 8 bases removed from V and 4 bases from J, the gap between germline ends came to 20 bases. This CDR3 region has 15 residues. The chain's CDR3 is CASQVTPDRLYGYTF. The CDR3 DNA sequence: TGTGCCAGCCAAGTCACCCCCGACAGACTCTATGGCTACACCTTC.

The J gene is TRBJ2-7, the V gene TRBV30; 7 bases agree with TRBD1. The germline V gene has CDR1 GTSNPN and CDR2 SVGIG (reference sequence). Trimming at V came to 2 bases and at J to 6 bases, leaving 4 bases not matched to a gene. The CDR3 runs 12 residues. CDR3 sequence: CAWSPGTVEQYF. The CDR3 DNA is TGTGCCTGGAGTCCCGGGACAGTCGAGCAGTACTTC.

This clone showed up just once. The chain is built from TRBV5-5 and TRBJ2-5; D is possibly TRBD1 (6 bases). From germline, CDR1 is SGHKS and CDR2 YYEKEE (reference sequence). V lost 2 bases and J 1 base, leaving 9 bases between the germline ends. This CDR3 comprises 14 residues. The CDR3 DNA is TGTGCCAGCAGCTTCACAGGGATCCAAGAGACCCAGTACTTC. It specifies CASSFTGIQETQYF.

This clone appeared a single time. This chain connects TRBV7-8 to TRBJ1-2; D may be TRBD1 (6 bases). The germline V gene has CDR1 SGHVS and CDR2 FQNEAQ. The CDR3 is 14 amino acids. The V and J ends lost 1 base and 8 bases respectively, with 14 bases between them. The CDR3 coding sequence is TGTGCCAGCAGCTTAGGCGGACAGTCCCACGGCTACACCTTC. Translation gives CASSLGGQSHGYTF.

The chain recombines TRBV27 with TRBJ2-3; TRBD1 matches 10 bases. Germline loops: CDR1 MNHEY, CDR2 SMNVEV (reference sequence). Losses at the gene ends were 9 bases for V and 7 bases for J; bases not matched to a gene: 22. The CDR3 is made up of 18 amino acids. The CDR3 loop is CASSPGTGVYRGPNTQYF. The CDR3 region has the DNA TGTGCCAGTAGCCCCGGGACAGGGGTGTACCGGGGGCCCAATACGCAGTATTTT.

The chain combines TRBV10-3 with TRBJ2-3; TRBD2 aligns across 16 bases. Germline V gene sequence: CDR1 ENHRY, CDR2 SYGVKD. The CDR3 spans 17 residues. Trimming took 6 bases from V and 2 from J; bases not matched to a gene: 5. The CDR3: CAISTGTSGRATDTQYF. The CDR3 nucleotides read TGTGCCATCAGCACCGGGACTAGCGGGAGGGCCACAGATACGCAGTATTTT.

The V call is TRBV28, the J call TRBJ2-2; D is undetermined. The CDR3 sequence is 14 residues long. The V gene's germline CDR1 is MDHEN and CDR2 SYDVKM. With 7 bases removed from V and 1 base from J, the gap between germline ends came to 10 bases. Written as DNA, the CDR3 is TGTGCCAGCACTCTGCTATTGAACACCGGGGAGCTGTTTTTT. Its protein product is CASTLLLNTGELFF.